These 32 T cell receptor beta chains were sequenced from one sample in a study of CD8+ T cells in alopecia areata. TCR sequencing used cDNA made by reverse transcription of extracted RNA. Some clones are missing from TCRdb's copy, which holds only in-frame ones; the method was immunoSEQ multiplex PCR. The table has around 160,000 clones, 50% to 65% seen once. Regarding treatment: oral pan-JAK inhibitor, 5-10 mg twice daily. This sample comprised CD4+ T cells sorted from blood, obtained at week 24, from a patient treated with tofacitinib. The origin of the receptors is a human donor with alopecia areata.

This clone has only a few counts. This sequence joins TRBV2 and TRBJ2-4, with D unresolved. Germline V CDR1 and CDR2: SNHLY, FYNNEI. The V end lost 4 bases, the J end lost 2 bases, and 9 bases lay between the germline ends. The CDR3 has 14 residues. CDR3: CASSAPLSKNIQYF. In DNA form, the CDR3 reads TGTGCCAGCAGTGCTCCCCTTTCCAAAAACATTCAGTACTTC. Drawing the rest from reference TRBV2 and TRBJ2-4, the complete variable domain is EPEVTQTPSHQVTQMGQEVILRCVPISNHLYFYWYRQILGQKVEFLVSFYNNEISEKSEIFDDQFSVERPDGSNFTLKIRSTKLEDSAMYFCASSAPLSKNIQYFGAGTRLSVL.

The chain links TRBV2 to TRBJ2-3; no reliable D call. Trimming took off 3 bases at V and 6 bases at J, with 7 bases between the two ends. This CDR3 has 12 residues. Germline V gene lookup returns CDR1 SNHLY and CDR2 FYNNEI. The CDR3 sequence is CASSDVGDTQYF. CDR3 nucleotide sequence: TGTGCCAGCAGTGACGTGGGGGATACGCAGTATTTT.

CDR3 residues: CASTPSRDTPYEQYF. The CDR3 nucleotides read TGTGCCAGCACACCTAGCCGGGACACCCCCTACGAGCAGTACTTC. The rearrangement links TRBV7-9 to TRBJ2-7, with TRBD1 as a possible D gene (6 bases). Germline CDR1 and CDR2: SEHNR and FQNEAQ (reference sequence). V lost 7 bases to trimming and J lost 2 bases, with 18 bases between them. The CDR3 extends over 15 amino acids.

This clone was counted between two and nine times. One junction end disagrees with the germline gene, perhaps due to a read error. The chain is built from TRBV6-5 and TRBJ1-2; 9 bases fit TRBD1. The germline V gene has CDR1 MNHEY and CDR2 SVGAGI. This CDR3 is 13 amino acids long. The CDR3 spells CASREQGAYVYTF. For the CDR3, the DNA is TGTGCCAGCAGAGAACAGGGGGCCTATGTCTACACCTTC.

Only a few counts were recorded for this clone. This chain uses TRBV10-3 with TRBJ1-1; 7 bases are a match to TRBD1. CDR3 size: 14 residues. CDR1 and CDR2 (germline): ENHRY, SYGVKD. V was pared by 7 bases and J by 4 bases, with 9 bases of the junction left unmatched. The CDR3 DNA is TGTGCCATCACTACGGACAGGCAGGGCACTGAAGCTTTCTTT. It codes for CAITTDRQGTEAFF.

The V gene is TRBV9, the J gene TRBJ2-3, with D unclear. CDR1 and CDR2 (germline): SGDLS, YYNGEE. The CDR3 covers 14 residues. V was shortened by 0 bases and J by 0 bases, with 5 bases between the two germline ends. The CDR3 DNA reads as TGTGCCAGCAGCGTAGGACCGAGCACAGATACGCAGTATTTT. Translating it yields CASSVGPSTDTQYF. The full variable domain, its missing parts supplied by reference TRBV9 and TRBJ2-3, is DSGVTQTPKHLITATGQRVTLRCSPRSGDLSVYWYQQSLDQGLQFLIQYYNGEERAKGNILERFSAQQFPDLHSELNLSSLELGDSALYFCASSVGPSTDTQYFGPGTRLTVL.

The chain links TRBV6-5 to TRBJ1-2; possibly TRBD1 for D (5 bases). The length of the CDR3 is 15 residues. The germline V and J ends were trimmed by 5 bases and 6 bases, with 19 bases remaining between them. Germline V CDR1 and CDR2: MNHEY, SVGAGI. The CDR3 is CASSGIVNLGDGYTF. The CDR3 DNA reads TGTGCCAGCAGTGGGATTGTCAATCTGGGGGATGGCTACACCTTC.

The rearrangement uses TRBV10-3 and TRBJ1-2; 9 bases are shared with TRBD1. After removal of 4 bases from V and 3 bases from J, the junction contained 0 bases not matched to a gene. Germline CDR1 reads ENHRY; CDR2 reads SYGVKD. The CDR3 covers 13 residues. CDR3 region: CAISGTGDYGYTF. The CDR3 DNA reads TGTGCCATCAGTGGGACAGGGGACTATGGCTACACCTTC.

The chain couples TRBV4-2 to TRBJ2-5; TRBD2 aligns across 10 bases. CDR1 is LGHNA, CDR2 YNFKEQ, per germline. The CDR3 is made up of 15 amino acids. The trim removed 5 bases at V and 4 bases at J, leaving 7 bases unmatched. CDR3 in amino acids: CASSLSSGGGETQYF. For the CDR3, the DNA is TGTGCCAGCAGCTTATCTAGCGGGGGAGGAGAGACCCAGTACTTC.

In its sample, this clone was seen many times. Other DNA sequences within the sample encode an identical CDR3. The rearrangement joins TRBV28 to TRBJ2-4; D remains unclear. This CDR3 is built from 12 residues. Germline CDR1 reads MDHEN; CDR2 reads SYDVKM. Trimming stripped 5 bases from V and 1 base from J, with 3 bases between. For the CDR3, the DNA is TGTGCCAGCAGTCTGGCCAAAAACATTCAGTACTTC. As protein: CASSLAKNIQYF.

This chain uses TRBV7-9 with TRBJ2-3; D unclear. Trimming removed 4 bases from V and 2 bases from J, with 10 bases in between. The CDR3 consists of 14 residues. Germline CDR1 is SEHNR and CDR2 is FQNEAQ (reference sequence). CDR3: CASSSTGYTDTQYF. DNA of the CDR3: TGTGCCAGCAGCTCCACCGGCTACACAGATACGCAGTATTTT.

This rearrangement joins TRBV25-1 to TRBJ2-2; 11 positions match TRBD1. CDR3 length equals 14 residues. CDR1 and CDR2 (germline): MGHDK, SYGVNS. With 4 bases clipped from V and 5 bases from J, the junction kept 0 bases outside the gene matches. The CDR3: CASSGDRGTGELFF. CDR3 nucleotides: TGTGCCAGCAGTGGGGACAGGGGGACCGGGGAGCTGTTTTTT.

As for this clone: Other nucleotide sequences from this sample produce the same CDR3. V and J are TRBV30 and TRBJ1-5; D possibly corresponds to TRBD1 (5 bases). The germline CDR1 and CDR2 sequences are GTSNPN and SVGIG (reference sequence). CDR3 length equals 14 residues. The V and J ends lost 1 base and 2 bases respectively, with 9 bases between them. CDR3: CAWSEGNGNQPQHF. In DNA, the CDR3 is TGTGCCTGGAGTGAGGGGAACGGCAATCAGCCCCAGCATTTT.

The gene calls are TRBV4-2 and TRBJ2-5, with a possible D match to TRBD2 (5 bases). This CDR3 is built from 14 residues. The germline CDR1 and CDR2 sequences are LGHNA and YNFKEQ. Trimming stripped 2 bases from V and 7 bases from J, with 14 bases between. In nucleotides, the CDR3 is TGTGCCAGCAGCCAAAGGCAGGATGAGGGGACCCAGTACTTC. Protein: CASSQRQDEGTQYF.

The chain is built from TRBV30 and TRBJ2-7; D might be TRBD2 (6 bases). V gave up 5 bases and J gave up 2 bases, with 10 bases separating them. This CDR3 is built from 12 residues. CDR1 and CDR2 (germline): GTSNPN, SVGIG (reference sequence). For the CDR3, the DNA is TGTGCCTGGGCCCCGGGGGCCTACGAGCAGTACTTC. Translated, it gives CAWAPGAYEQYF.

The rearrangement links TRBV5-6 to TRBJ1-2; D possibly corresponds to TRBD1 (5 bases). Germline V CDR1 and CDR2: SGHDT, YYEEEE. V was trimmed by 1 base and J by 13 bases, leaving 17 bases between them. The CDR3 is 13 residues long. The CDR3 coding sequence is TGTGCCAGCAGCTTGCAGGCAGGGAGGACTTGCACCTTC. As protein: CASSLQAGRTCTF.

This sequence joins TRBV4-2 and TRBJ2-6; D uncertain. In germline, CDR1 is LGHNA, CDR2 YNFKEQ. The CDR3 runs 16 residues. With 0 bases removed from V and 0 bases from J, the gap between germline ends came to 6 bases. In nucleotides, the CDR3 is TGTGCCAGCAGCCAAGATCAAGGCTCTGGGGCCAACGTCCTGACTTTC. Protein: CASSQDQGSGANVLTF.

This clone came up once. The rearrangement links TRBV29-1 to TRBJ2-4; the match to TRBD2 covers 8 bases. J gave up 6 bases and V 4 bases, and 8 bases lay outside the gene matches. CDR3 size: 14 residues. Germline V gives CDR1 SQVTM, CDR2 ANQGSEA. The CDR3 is CSVADGGALNIQYF. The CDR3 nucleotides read TGCAGCGTTGCGGACGGGGGGGCTCTAAACATTCAGTACTTC. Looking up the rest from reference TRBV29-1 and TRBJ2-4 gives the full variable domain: SAVISQKPSRDICQRGTSLTIQCQVDSQVTMMFWYRQQPGQSLTLIATANQGSEATYESGFVIDKFPISRPNLTFSTLTVSNMSPEDSSIYLCSVADGGALNIQYFGAGTRLSVL.

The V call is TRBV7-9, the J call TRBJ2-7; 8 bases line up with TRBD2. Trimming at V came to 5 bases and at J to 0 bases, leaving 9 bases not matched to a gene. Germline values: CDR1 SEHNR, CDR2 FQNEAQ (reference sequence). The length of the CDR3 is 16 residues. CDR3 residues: CASSPYGGARSYEQYF. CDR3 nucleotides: TGTGCCAGCAGCCCTTACGGGGGGGCCCGCTCCTACGAGCAGTACTTC.

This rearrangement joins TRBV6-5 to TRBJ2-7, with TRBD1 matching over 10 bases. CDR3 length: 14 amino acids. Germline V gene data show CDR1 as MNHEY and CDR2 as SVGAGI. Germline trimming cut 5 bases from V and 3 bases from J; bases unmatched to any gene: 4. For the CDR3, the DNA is TGTGCCAGCAGTATCCGGACAGGGGGCTACGAGCAGTACTTC. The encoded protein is CASSIRTGGYEQYF.

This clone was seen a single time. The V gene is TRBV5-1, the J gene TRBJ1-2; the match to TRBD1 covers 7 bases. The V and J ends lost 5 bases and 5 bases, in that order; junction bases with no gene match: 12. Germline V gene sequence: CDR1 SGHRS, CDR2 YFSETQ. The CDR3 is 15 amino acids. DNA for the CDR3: TGCGCCAGCAGGACCTCTACAGGGGTAGAATATGGCTACACCTTC. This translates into CASRTSTGVEYGYTF.

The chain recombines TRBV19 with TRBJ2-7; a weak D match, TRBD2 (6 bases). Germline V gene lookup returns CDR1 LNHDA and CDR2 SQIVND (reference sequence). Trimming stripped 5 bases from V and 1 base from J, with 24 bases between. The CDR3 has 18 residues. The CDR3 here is CASSAQALRDGGSYEQYF. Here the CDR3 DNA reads TGTGCCAGTAGTGCCCAAGCCCTCCGGGACGGAGGGTCCTACGAGCAGTACTTC.

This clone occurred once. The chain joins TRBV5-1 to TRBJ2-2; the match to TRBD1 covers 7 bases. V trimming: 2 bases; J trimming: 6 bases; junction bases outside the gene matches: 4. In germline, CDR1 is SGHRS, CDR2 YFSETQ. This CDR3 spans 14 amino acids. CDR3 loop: CASSFRQGSGELFF. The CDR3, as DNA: TGCGCCAGCAGCTTTCGACAGGGCTCCGGGGAGCTGTTTTTT.

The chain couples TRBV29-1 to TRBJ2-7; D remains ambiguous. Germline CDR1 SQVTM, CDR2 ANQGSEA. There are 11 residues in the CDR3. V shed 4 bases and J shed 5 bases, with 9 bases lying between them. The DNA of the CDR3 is TGCAGCGTTGCTGCGGCTGACGAGCAGTACTTC. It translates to CSVAAADEQYF.

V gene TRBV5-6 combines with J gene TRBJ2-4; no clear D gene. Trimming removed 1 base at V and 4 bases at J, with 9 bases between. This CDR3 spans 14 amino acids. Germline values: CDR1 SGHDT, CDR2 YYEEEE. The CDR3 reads CASSLNYGKNIQYF. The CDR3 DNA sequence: TGTGCCAGCAGCTTGAATTACGGAAAAAACATTCAGTACTTC.

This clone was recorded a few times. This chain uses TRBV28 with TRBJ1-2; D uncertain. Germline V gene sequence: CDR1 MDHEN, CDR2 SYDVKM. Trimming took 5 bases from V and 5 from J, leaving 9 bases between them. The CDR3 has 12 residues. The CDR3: CASSRARYGYTF. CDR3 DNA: TGTGCCAGCAGTCGGGCGCGTTATGGCTACACCTTC.

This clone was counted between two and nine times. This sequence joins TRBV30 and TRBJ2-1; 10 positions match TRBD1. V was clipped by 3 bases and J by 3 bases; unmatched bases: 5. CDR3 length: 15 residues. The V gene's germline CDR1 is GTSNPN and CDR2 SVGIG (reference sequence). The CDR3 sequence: CAWRPGQGFYNEQFF. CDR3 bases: TGTGCCTGGAGACCGGGACAGGGGTTCTACAATGAGCAGTTCTTC. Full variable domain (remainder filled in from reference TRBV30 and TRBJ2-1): SQTIHQWPATLVQPVGSPLSLECTVEGTSNPNLYWYRQAAGRGLQLLFYSVGIGQISSEVPQNLSASRPQDRQFILSSKKLLLSDSGFYLCAWRPGQGFYNEQFFGPGTRLTVL.

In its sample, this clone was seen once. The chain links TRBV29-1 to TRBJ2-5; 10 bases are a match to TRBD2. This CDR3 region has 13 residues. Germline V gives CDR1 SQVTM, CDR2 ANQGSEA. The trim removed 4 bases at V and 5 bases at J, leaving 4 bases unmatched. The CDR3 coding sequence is TGCAGCGTTGCTTCGACTAGCGGGGAGACCCAGTACTTC. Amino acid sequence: CSVASTSGETQYF.

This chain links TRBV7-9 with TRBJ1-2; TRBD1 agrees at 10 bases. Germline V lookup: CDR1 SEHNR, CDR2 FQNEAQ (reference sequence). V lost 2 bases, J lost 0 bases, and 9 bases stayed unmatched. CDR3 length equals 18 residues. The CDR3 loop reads CASSLRGTGVSSNYGYTF. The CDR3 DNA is TGTGCCAGCAGCTTAAGAGGGACAGGGGTTTCCTCTAACTATGGCTACACCTTC. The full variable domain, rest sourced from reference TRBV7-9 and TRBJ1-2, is DTGVSQNPRHKITKRGQNVTFRCDPISEHNRLYWYRQTLGQGPEFLTYFQNEAQLEKSRLLSDRFSAERPKGSFSTLEIQRTEQGDSAMYLCASSLRGTGVSSNYGYTFGSGTRLTVV.

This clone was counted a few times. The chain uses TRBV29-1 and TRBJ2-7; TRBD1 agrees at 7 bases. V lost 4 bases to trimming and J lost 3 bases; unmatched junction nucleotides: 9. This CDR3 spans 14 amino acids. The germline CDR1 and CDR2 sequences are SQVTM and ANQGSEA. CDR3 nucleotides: TGCAGCGTTGGACAGGGACAGACGGGCTACGAGCAGTACTTC. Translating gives CSVGQGQTGYEQYF.

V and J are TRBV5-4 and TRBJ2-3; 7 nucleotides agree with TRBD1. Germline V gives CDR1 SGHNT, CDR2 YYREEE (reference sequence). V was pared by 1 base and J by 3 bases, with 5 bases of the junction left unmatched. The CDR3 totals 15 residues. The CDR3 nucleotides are TGTGCCAGCAGCTTGAAGACGGGACAGACAGATACGCAGTATTTT. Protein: CASSLKTGQTDTQYF.

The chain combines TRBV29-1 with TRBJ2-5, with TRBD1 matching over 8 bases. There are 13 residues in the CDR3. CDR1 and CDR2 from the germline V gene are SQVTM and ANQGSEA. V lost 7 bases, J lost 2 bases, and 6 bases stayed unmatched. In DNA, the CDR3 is TGCAGCGAGACAAGGACAGGGCAAGAGACCCAGTACTTC. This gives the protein CSETRTGQETQYF.